The present T cell receptor beta chain was sequenced within a study of shared clonotypes between healthy human individuals. Trimming took 3 bases from V and 2 from J, leaving 14 bases between them. Germline CDR1 is MNHNS and CDR2 is SASEGT. CDR3 size: 15 residues. This clone came up once. Clones were sequenced by immunoSEQ multiplex PCR, and TCRdb holds only the in-frame ones, with some missing. The top ten clones hold approximately 1.1% of a sample with over 1.4 million clones, approximately 96% of them seen once. Sequences were obtained from naive CD4+ T cells sorted from blood. Subset given: CD45RA+ positively selected. This receptor was identified in a young man in good health. J is TRBJ2-7 and V is TRBV6-1; D may be TRBD1 (6 bases). CDR3 loop: CASSDPGHLPYEQYF. CDR3 bases: TGTGCCAGCAGTGATCCGGGACATTTACCCTACGAGCAGTACTTC.